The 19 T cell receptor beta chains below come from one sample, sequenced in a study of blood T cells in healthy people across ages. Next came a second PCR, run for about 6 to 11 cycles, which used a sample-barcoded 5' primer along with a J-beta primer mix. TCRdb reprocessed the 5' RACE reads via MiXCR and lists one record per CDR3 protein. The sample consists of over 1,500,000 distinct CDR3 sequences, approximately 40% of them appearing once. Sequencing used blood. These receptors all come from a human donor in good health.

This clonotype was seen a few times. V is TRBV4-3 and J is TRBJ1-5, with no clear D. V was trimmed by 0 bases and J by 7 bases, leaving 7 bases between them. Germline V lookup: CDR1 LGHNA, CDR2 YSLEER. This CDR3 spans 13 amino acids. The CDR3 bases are TGCGCCAGCAGCCAAGAAGTCGGGCAGCCCCAGCATTTT. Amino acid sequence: CASSQEVGQPQHF.

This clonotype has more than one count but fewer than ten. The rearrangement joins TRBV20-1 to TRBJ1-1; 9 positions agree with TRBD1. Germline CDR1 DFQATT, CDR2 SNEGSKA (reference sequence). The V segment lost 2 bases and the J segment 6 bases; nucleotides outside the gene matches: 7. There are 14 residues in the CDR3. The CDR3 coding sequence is TGCAGTGCTAGAACCGACAGGGGGAATGCTGAAGCTTTCTTT. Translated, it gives CSARTDRGNAEAFF.

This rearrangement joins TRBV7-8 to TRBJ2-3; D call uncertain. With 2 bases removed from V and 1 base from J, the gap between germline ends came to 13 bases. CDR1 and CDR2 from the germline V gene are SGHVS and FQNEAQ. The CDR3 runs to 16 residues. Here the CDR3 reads CASSLINPTGTDTQYF. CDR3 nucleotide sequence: TGTGCCAGCAGCTTAATAAATCCGACTGGCACAGATACGCAGTATTTT.

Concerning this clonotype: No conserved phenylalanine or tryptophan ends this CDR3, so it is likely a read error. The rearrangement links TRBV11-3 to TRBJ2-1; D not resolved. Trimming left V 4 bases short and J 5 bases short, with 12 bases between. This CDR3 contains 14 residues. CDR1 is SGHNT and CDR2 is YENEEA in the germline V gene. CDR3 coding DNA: TGTGCCAGCAGCTCTCCGGAGCTACACAATGAGCAGTTCTGC. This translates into CASSSPELHNEQFC.

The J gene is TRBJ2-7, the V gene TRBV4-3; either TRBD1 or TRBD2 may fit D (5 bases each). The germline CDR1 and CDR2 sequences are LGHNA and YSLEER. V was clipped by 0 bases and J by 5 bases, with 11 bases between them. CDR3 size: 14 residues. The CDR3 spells CASSQDSGTHEQYF. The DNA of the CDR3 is TGCGCCAGCAGCCAAGACTCCGGGACCCACGAGCAGTACTTC.

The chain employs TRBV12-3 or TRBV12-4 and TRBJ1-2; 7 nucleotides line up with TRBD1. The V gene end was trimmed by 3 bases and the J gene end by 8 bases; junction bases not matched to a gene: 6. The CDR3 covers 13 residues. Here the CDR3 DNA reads TGTGCCAGCAGTTTTGAGGCAGGGGGAGGCTACACCTTC. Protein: CASSFEAGGGYTF.

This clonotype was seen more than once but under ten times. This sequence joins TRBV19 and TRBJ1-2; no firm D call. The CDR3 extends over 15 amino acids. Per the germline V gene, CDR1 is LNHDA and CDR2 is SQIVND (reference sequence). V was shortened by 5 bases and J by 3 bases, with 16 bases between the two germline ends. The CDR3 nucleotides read TGTGCCAGTAGTCCCGGTGTGAGGACGGACTATGGCTACACCTTC. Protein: CASSPGVRTDYGYTF.

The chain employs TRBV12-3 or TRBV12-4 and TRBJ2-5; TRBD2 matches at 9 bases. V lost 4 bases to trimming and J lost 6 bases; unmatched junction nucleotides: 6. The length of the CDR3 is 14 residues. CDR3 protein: CASSCCGGAKTQYF. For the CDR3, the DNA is TGTGCCAGCAGTTGTTGCGGGGGGGCAAAGACCCAGTACTTC.

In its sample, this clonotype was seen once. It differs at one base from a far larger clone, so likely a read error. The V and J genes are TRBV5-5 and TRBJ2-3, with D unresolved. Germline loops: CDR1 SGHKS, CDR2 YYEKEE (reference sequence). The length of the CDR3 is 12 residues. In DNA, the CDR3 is TGTGCCAGCAGCTCCGACACAGATACGCGGTATTTT. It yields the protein CASSSDTDTRYF.

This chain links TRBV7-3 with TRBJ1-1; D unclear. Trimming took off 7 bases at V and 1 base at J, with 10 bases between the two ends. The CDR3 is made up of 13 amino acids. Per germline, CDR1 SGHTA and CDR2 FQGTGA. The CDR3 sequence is CASKEGPNTEAFF. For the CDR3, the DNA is TGTGCCAGCAAGGAGGGCCCGAACACTGAAGCTTTCTTT. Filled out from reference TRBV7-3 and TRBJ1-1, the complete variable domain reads GAGVSQTPSNKVTEKGKYVELRCDPISGHTALYWYRQSLGQGPEFLIYFQGTGAADDSGLPNDRFFAVRPEGSVSTLKIQRTERGDSAVYLCASKEGPNTEAFFGQGTRLTVV.

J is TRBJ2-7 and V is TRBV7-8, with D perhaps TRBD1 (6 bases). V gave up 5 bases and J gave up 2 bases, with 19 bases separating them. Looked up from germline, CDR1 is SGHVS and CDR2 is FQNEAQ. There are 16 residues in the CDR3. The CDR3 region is CASSQSWGRAPYEQYF. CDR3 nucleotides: TGTGCCAGCAGCCAATCGTGGGGGCGGGCCCCCTACGAGCAGTACTTC.

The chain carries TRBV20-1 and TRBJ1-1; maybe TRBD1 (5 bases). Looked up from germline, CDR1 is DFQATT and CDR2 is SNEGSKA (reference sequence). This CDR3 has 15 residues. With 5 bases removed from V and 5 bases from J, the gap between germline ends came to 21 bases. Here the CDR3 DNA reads TGCAGTGCTGGGGGGGGAGGGCAAAGGGAAACTGAAGCTTTCTTT. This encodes CSAGGGGQRETEAFF.

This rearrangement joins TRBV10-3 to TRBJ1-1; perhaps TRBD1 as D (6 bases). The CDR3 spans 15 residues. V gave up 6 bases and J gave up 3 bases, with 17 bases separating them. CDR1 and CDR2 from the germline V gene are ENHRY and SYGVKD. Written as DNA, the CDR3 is TGTGCCATCAGAGACGGGGGGCTGATGGACACTGAAGCTTTCTTT. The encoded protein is CAIRDGGLMDTEAFF.

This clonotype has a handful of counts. The CDR3 protein is CASSLRGGRRSYEQYF. The DNA of the CDR3 is TGTGCCAGCAGTTTAAGGGGGGGACGGAGGTCCTACGAGCAGTACTTC. The J gene is TRBJ2-7, the V gene TRBV12-3 or TRBV12-4, with D perhaps TRBD2 (7 bases). The CDR3 is made up of 16 amino acids. V was clipped by 2 bases and J by 1 base, with 15 bases between them.

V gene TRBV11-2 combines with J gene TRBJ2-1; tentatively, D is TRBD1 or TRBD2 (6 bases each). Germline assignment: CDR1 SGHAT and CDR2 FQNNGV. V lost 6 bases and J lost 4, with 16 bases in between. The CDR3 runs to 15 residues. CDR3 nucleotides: TGTGCCAGCAGGGGTTACGGGGGCTTGTACAATGAGCAGTTCTTC. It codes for CASRGYGGLYNEQFF.

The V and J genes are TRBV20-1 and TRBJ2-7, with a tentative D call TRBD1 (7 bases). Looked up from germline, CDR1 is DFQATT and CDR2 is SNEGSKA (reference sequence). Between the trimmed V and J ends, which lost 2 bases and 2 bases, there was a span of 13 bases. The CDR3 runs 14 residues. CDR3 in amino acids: CSARQGGRAYEQYF. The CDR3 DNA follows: TGCAGTGCTAGACAGGGGGGCAGGGCCTACGAGCAGTACTTC.

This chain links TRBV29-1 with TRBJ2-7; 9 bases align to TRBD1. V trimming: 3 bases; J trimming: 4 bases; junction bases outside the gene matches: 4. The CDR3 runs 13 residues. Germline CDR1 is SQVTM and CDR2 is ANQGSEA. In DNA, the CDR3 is TGCAGCGTTGAGGTGGACAGGGGATACGAGCAGTACTTC. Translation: CSVEVDRGYEQYF.

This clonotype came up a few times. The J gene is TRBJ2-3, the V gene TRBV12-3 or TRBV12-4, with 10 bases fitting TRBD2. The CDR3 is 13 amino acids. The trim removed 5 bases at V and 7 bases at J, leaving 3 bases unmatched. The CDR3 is CASSTSGAYTQYF. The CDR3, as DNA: TGTGCCAGCAGTACTAGCGGGGCATATACGCAGTATTTT.

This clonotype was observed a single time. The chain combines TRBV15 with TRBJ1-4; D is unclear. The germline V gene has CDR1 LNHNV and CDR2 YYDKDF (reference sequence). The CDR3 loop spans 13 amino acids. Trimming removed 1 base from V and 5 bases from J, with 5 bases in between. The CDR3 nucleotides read TGTGCCACCAGCAGAGTTACAAATGAAAAACTGTTTTTT. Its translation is CATSRVTNEKLFF.